Below, 5 T cell receptor beta chains from the same sample are listed, as sequenced in a study of cytomegalovirus exposure and HLA in healthy donors. It was with 60 Vbeta and 13 Jbeta primers that the PCR ran. The method was immunoSEQ multiplex PCR; TCRdb's version includes in-frame clones alone and lacks a portion of them. The sample shows about 85,000 clones, 60% to 80% of them seen only once. Sequencing was performed on PBMCs. These receptors were collected from a woman aged 45-59 years in good health and CMV-seropositive.

The V call is TRBV6-6, the J call TRBJ1-5; possible D gene TRBD1, 5 bases. The V end lost 2 bases, the J end lost 6 bases, and 14 bases lay between the germline ends. The CDR3 has 15 residues. From germline, CDR1 is MNHNY and CDR2 SVGAGI (reference sequence). Written as DNA, the CDR3 is TGTGCCAGCAGTTACCCCGACAGTGGTTCTCAGCCCCAGCATTTT. Its translation: CASSYPDSGSQPQHF.

The rearrangement joins TRBV19 to TRBJ2-5; 9 nucleotides align to TRBD2. With V trimmed by 5 bases and J by 5 bases, 9 bases remained unmatched. There are 15 residues in the CDR3. Looked up from germline, CDR1 is LNHDA and CDR2 is SQIVND (reference sequence). CDR3 DNA: TGTGCCAGTAGTGAGGGCGGGAGGGAAGGGGAGACCCAGTACTTC. Protein product: CASSEGGREGETQYF.

This CDR3 is CASSLWGGQYNEQFF. For the CDR3, the DNA is TGTGCCAGCAGTTTATGGGGGGGGCAATACAATGAGCAGTTCTTC. This sequence joins TRBV28 and TRBJ2-1; D is possibly TRBD2 (7 bases). V was pared by 0 bases and J by 4 bases, with 10 bases between. The germline gives CDR1 MDHEN, CDR2 SYDVKM. This CDR3 has 15 residues. Using reference TRBV28 and TRBJ2-1 for the parts outside the CDR3, the full variable domain is DVKVTQSSRYLVKRTGEKVFLECVQDMDHENMFWYRQDPGLGLRLIYFSYDVKMKEKGDIPEGYSVSREKKERFSLILESASTNQTSMYLCASSLWGGQYNEQFFGPGTRLTVL.

The chain links TRBV5-1 to TRBJ1-2; TRBD1 aligns across 8 bases. Germline V CDR1 and CDR2: SGHRS, YFSETQ. The CDR3 has 14 amino acids. V was pared by 4 bases and J by 7 bases, with 9 bases of the junction left unmatched. The CDR3, as DNA: TGCGCCAGCAGCGGCGGACAGGGAATTAGTGGCTACACCTTC. Translated, it gives CASSGGQGISGYTF.

The gene calls are TRBV5-1 and TRBJ2-1; D remains ambiguous. Germline CDR1 SGHRS, CDR2 YFSETQ. This CDR3 is 15 amino acids long. V was clipped by 0 bases and J by 2 bases, with 9 bases between them. The CDR3 DNA reads TGCGCCAGCAGCTTGGACTCCCTCCCCTACAATGAGCAGTTCTTC. Translating gives CASSLDSLPYNEQFF.